What follows are 27 T cell receptor beta chains derived from one specimen sequenced in a study of shared clonotypes between healthy human individuals. Method: immunoSEQ multiplex PCR; TCRdb's copy keeps in-frame clones and lacks some. Of 2 million to 2.5 million clones in the sample, about 90% are singletons; the top ten hold 0.3% to 0.45%. Sample: naive CD4+ T cells from PBMCs. Regarding subset: CD45RA+ positively selected. The source of these receptors is a man younger than 35 in good health. Some clones in this sample may be carry-over from other donors' samples.

Only one count was recorded for this clone. The same CDR3 arises from other DNA sequences in this sample as well. V is TRBV7-9 and J is TRBJ2-7, with D uncertain. With 0 bases removed from V and 5 bases from J, the gap between germline ends came to 5 bases. The CDR3 extends over 12 amino acids. CDR1 SEHNR and CDR2 FQNEAQ come from the germline V gene (reference sequence). For the CDR3, the DNA is TGTGCCAGCAGCTTAGCGGGTGACGAGCAGTACTTC. Its translation is CASSLAGDEQYF.

V usage is TRBV28 and J usage is TRBJ2-1, with TRBD2 as a possible D gene (6 bases). V was pared by 6 bases and J by 9 bases, with 15 bases between. Germline V gene lookup returns CDR1 MDHEN and CDR2 SYDVKM. There are 13 residues in the CDR3. The CDR3 DNA is TGTGCCAGCAGGACTAGTCTAGGTGGTGAGCAGTTCTTC. As protein: CASRTSLGGEQFF.

The chain joins TRBV11-2 to TRBJ2-1, with TRBD2 matching 13 bases. In germline, CDR1 is SGHAT, CDR2 FQNNGV. Trimming removed 4 bases from V and 0 bases from J; junction bases left unmatched: 0. This CDR3 contains 16 residues. The CDR3 nucleotides read TGTGCCAGCAGCTGGACTAGCGGGAGCTCCTACAATGAGCAGTTCTTC. It translates to CASSWTSGSSYNEQFF.

This chain uses TRBV18 with TRBJ2-1, with D possibly being TRBD2 (5 bases). The CDR3 has 16 amino acids. Germline values: CDR1 KGHSH, CDR2 LQKENI. Trimming shortened V by 0 bases and J by 0 bases, and 9 bases separated the two germline ends. This CDR3 is CASSPPVRGSYNEQFF. The CDR3 nucleotides read TGTGCCAGCTCACCACCGGTTCGGGGCTCCTACAATGAGCAGTTCTTC.

This rearrangement joins TRBV5-1 to TRBJ2-3, with TRBD2 matching 9 bases. With V trimmed by 3 bases and J by 5 bases, 10 bases remained unmatched. This CDR3 spans 16 amino acids. Germline loops: CDR1 SGHRS, CDR2 YFSETQ. The CDR3 reads CASSWRQREEGDTQYF. CDR3 sequence (DNA): TGCGCCAGCAGCTGGAGACAGCGGGAGGAAGGAGATACGCAGTATTTT.

The chain couples TRBV6-6 to TRBJ2-1, with D possibly matching TRBD2 (5 bases). The CDR3 sequence is 15 residues long. Trimming cost V 5 bases and J 6 bases, with 17 bases left between them. Germline CDR1 and CDR2: MNHNY and SVGAGI (reference sequence). This CDR3 reads CASSRSREKGNEQFF. CDR3 nucleotides: TGTGCCAGCAGTCGGTCGAGGGAGAAAGGCAATGAGCAGTTCTTC.

V and J are TRBV27 and TRBJ2-3, with 8 bases aligning to TRBD2. This CDR3 spans 14 amino acids. V lost 8 bases, J lost 7 bases, and 11 bases stayed unmatched. The germline V gene encodes CDR1 MNHEY and CDR2 SMNVEV (reference sequence). The CDR3 region has the DNA TGTGCCAGCCGCACTCCGGGGGGGCCGAATACGCAGTATTTT. Translating gives CASRTPGGPNTQYF.

J is TRBJ1-2 and V is TRBV29-1, with 9 bases matching TRBD1. CDR3 length: 14 residues. V was clipped by 2 bases and J by 4 bases; unmatched bases: 5. Looked up from germline, CDR1 is SQVTM and CDR2 is ANQGSEA. The CDR3 DNA reads TGCAGCGTTGAAACACAGGGGGCTTTCTATGGCTACACCTTC. It yields the protein CSVETQGAFYGYTF.

The chain employs TRBV11-3 and TRBJ2-2; D gene unclear. The germline CDR1 and CDR2 sequences are SGHNT and YENEEA. The ends were cut back, 5 bases at V and 0 bases at J, with 13 bases in the middle. The CDR3 extends over 16 amino acids. CDR3 DNA sequence: TGTGCCAGCAGCCTATTACTGGATTCGAACACCGGGGAGCTGTTTTTT. Protein product: CASSLLLDSNTGELFF.

The chain couples TRBV28 to TRBJ2-7; D not resolved. The V and J ends lost 3 bases and 6 bases respectively, with 15 bases between them. The germline V gene encodes CDR1 MDHEN and CDR2 SYDVKM. CDR3 size: 14 residues. In DNA, the CDR3 is TGTGCCAGCAGTTTCCCGCAAAGGGCCGGCGAGCAGTACTTC. This gives the protein CASSFPQRAGEQYF.

The count of this clone is one. The chain's CDR3 is CASSPLPAGNTEAFF. The CDR3 DNA reads TGTGCCAGCAGCCCCCTACCGGCGGGGAACACTGAAGCTTTCTTT. The chain combines TRBV11-2 with TRBJ1-1; D call uncertain. Germline CDR1 SGHAT, CDR2 FQNNGV. The CDR3 spans 15 residues. Trimming stripped 5 bases from V and 1 base from J, with 14 bases between.

For the CDR3, the DNA is TGCGCCAGCATACGTGAGGGCGCCCCGTACGAGCAGTACTTC. Translation gives CASIREGAPYEQYF. The chain is built from TRBV10-1 and TRBJ2-7, with D tentatively TRBD2 (5 bases). V gave up 7 bases and J gave up 4 bases, with 17 bases separating them. The germline V gene has CDR1 WNHNN and CDR2 SYGVQD (reference sequence). The CDR3 loop spans 14 amino acids.

The chain couples TRBV29-1 to TRBJ2-7; D remains ambiguous. Germline V CDR1 and CDR2: SQVTM, ANQGSEA. V gave up 7 bases and J gave up 2 bases, with 15 bases separating them. This CDR3 comprises 13 residues. CDR3 in amino acids: CSATGLLPYEQYF. In nucleotides, the CDR3 is TGCAGCGCGACCGGGCTTCTCCCCTACGAGCAGTACTTC.

The table lists this clone with a count of one. The chain employs TRBV7-3 and TRBJ1-3; D ambiguous. V was pared by 0 bases and J by 4 bases, with 10 bases between. Germline CDR1 and CDR2: SGHTA and FQGTGA. This CDR3 contains 15 residues. The CDR3 sequence is CASSLTPGYGNTIYF. The CDR3 nucleotides are TGTGCCAGCAGCTTAACCCCGGGTTACGGAAACACCATATATTTT.

This clone has only one observation. At the DNA level, this CDR3 is encoded by other sequences in the same sample as well. The genes are TRBV5-1 and TRBJ2-5; D is perhaps TRBD1 or TRBD2 (5 bases each). The germline CDR1 and CDR2 sequences are SGHRS and YFSETQ. V was clipped by 2 bases and J by 2 bases, with 10 bases between them. The CDR3 is 14 residues long. CDR3 in amino acids: CASSFGAEQETQYF. The CDR3 DNA is TGCGCCAGCAGCTTCGGGGCAGAACAAGAGACCCAGTACTTC.

V gene TRBV10-2 combines with J gene TRBJ2-5, with D perhaps matching TRBD2 (6 bases). With 2 bases removed from V and 0 bases from J, the gap between germline ends came to 7 bases. CDR1 is WSHSY, CDR2 SAAADI, per germline. The CDR3 has 14 amino acids. In DNA, the CDR3 is TGCGCCAGCAGTGAGAGGGACTACCAAGAGACCCAGTACTTC. Its translation: CASSERDYQETQYF.

J is TRBJ2-7 and V is TRBV19, with unresolved D. Per germline, CDR1 LNHDA and CDR2 SQIVND (reference sequence). This CDR3 comprises 14 residues. Trimming cost V 3 bases and J 4 bases, with 13 bases left between them. In DNA form, the CDR3 reads TGTGCCAGTAGTATTGGGCAGATTTCATACGAGCAGTACTTC. Amino acids: CASSIGQISYEQYF.

The chain links TRBV18 to TRBJ1-2; D not resolved. This CDR3 region has 13 residues. Germline CDR1 KGHSH, CDR2 LQKENI. With 6 bases removed from V and 4 bases from J, the gap between germline ends came to 12 bases. CDR3 loop: CASSEGVFYGYTF. CDR3 in DNA: TGTGCCAGCTCGGAAGGAGTGTTCTATGGCTACACCTTC.

The chain employs TRBV21-1 and TRBJ1-4; whether TRBD1, the table's D call, matches the DNA was not checked. TRBV21-1 is given as a pseudogene. The CDR3 contains 11 residues. In DNA form, the CDR3 reads TGTGCCAGCAGCACCAGAACAAAACTGTTTTTT. As protein: CASSTRTKLFF.

This sequence joins TRBV14 and TRBJ1-3; TRBD1 is a possible D gene (5 bases). The CDR3 has 14 residues. Trimming removed 1 base from V and 6 bases from J, with 10 bases in between. CDR1 and CDR2 from the germline V gene are SGHDN and FVKESK. CDR3 DNA sequence: TGTGCCAGCAGCCAAGGACAGTCCGCAAACACCATATATTTT. Protein sequence: CASSQGQSANTIYF.

J is TRBJ1-5 and V is TRBV6-6; D call uncertain. V was trimmed by 6 bases and J by 2 bases, leaving 17 bases between them. The CDR3 runs 16 residues. Germline V gives CDR1 MNHNY, CDR2 SVGAGI (reference sequence). The CDR3 loop is CASRPPTGSGNQPQHF. The CDR3 DNA reads as TGTGCCAGCAGACCTCCTACCGGGTCGGGCAATCAGCCCCAGCATTTT.

The J gene is TRBJ2-1, the V gene TRBV19, with 7 positions matching TRBD1. Per germline, CDR1 LNHDA and CDR2 SQIVND (reference sequence). The CDR3 spans 14 residues. V lost 10 bases, J lost 0 bases, and 6 bases stayed unmatched. The CDR3 nucleotides are TGTGCCACCTCCAGACAGGGCTCCTACAATGAGCAGTTCTTC. Amino acids: CATSRQGSYNEQFF.

This chain links TRBV4-2 with TRBJ1-2, with 9 bases matching TRBD1. J was trimmed by 8 bases and V by 2 bases; bases with no gene match: 12. This CDR3 region has 16 residues. In germline, CDR1 is LGHNA, CDR2 YNFKEQ. CDR3 nucleotides: TGTGCCAGCAGCCAACTCAATCCGGGACAGGGAGGAGGCTACACCTTC. This translates into CASSQLNPGQGGGYTF.

In nucleotides, the CDR3 is TGCGCCAGCAGCGATACAGGGTTTTGGGAGACCCAGTACTTC. Translation gives CASSDTGFWETQYF. V gene TRBV5-1 combines with J gene TRBJ2-5, with D perhaps matching TRBD1 (6 bases). The CDR3 has 14 amino acids. Per the germline V gene, CDR1 is SGHRS and CDR2 is YFSETQ. Between the trimmed V and J ends, which lost 4 bases and 5 bases, there was a span of 15 bases.

This chain links TRBV28 with TRBJ2-3, with TRBD2 as a possible D gene (6 bases). This CDR3 spans 13 amino acids. Trimming stripped 8 bases from V and 3 bases from J, with 12 bases between. Germline V CDR1 and CDR2: MDHEN, SYDVKM. CDR3 nucleotides: TGTGCCAGCGGTGTGCGGGGTACAGATACGCAGTATTTT. It specifies CASGVRGTDTQYF. Looking up the rest from reference TRBV28 and TRBJ2-3 gives the full variable domain: DVKVTQSSRYLVKRTGEKVFLECVQDMDHENMFWYRQDPGLGLRLIYFSYDVKMKEKGDIPEGYSVSREKKERFSLILESASTNQTSMYLCASGVRGTDTQYFGPGTRLTVL.

This sequence joins TRBV7-2 and TRBJ2-3, with 7 bases identical to TRBD2. Per germline, CDR1 SGHTA and CDR2 FQGNSA. This CDR3 region has 14 residues. V lost 9 bases and J lost 1; bases outside the gene matches: 7. The CDR3 region is CASGSGPGTDTQYF. Here the CDR3 DNA reads TGTGCCAGTGGTAGCGGGCCGGGCACAGATACGCAGTATTTT.

As concerns this clone: At the DNA level, this CDR3 is encoded by other sequences in the same sample as well. The chain recombines TRBV20-1 with TRBJ2-5; no clear D gene. V dropped 5 bases and J dropped 5 bases, with 3 bases sitting between them. Per the germline V gene, CDR1 is DFQATT and CDR2 is SNEGSKA (reference sequence). CDR3 length: 9 residues. CDR3 sequence: CSAQETQYF. In DNA form, the CDR3 reads TGCAGTGCTCAGGAGACCCAGTACTTC.